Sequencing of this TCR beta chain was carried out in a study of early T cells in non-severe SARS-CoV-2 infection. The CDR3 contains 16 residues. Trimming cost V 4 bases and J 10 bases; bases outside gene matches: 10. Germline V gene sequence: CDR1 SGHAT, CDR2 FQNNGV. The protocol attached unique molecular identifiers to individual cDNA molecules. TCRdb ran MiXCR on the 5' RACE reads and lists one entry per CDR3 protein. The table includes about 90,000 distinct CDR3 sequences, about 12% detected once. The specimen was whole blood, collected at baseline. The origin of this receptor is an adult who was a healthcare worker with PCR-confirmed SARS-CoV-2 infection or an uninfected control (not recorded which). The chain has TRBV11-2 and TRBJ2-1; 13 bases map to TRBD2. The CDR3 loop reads CASSSTTSGRAYEQFF. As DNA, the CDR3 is TGTGCCAGCAGCTCTACTACTAGCGGGAGGGCCTACGAGCAGTTCTTC.